The source of this T cell receptor beta chain is a study of cytomegalovirus exposure and HLA in healthy donors (dated by TCRdb to the late 2010s). Notes on the research overall: According to a later analysis, the 120 or so validation repertoires were produced on the same platform as the roughly 600 repertoires of the first cohort. The study aimed to test whether cataloging public T cell receptors could reveal signatures of past pathogen exposure. In addition to the first cohort of 650 to 800 subjects, a separate validation cohort of approximately 130 different subjects was used. The study combined high-throughput TCR immunosequencing, statistical association of individual TCRs with disease status, and machine learning to predict cytomegalovirus infection status. On the study overall, not on this receptor specifically: In vitro tests confirmed that a few of the cytomegalovirus-associated TCR beta chains recognize cytomegalovirus antigens. The validation cohort had no HLA typing available for a later analysis, so co-occurrence within that cohort was assessed over all 120 or so repertoires. While some public TCRs were present in many individuals, most TCR sequences turned up only very rarely across donors. It was suggested by the authors that the approach could potentially be generalized to other disease states and immunological phenotypes. The classifier was reported to diagnose cytomegalovirus status with high specificity and sensitivity in both the original and validation cohorts. A total of about 180 TCR beta chains were listed by the study as associated with cytomegalovirus. A later analysis found that TCRs clustered in the first cohort also tended to co-occur in the 120 validation repertoires, with approximately 94% of cluster scores above 0.

Library creation used the immunoSEQ multiplex PCR assay. The paper's data handling went like this. A statistical classification framework was built to diagnose cytomegalovirus status from the catalog of TCR beta chain sequences. Sourced from immuneACCESS, this table was stored by TCRdb with only in-frame sequences that have V and J called. A share of the clones is absent; for the studies checked, an unresolved V gene accounts for under half, and the remainder has no known explanation. D and trimming were read from the DNA, whereas the V and J calls and clone size are those reported in that table. The sample records around 200,000 clones, about 81% of which are singletons. Of the sample, roughly 1.2% falls within the top ten clones. The donors were included in the validation cohort of around 120 subjects, a group kept apart from the roughly 730-subject first cohort. This clone showed up just once. It lacks a known antigen. Base qualities were left out, and no much larger clone turns up one base away.

For CDR1 and CDR2, the germline V gene (reference sequence) lists SGHKS and YYEKEE. There are 15 amino acids in the CDR3, from cysteine to phenylalanine inclusive. Only the CDR3 DNA is retained, 45 bases long and in frame from the first base. Trimmed from V: 1 base; trimmed from J: 4 bases; junction bases lacking a gene match: 6. This chain joins TRBV5-5 to TRBJ2-7, with 9 middle bases fitting TRBD2. This TCR was recovered from a woman in her thirties in good health and CMV-seronegative. The material sequenced was PBMCs. Here the CDR3 is given as CASSLRSGGSYEQYF. The DNA is as follows: TGTGCCAGCAGCTTGAGGAGCGGGGGGTCTTACGAGCAGTACTTC. With the portions outside the CDR3 filled from the reference TRBV5-5 and TRBJ2-7 genes, the complete variable region becomes DAGVTQSPTHLIKTRGQQVTLRCSPISGHKSVSWYQQVLGQGPQFIFQYYEKEERGRGNFPDRFSARQFPNYSSELNVNALLLGDSALYLCASSLRSGGSYEQYFGPGTRLTVT.